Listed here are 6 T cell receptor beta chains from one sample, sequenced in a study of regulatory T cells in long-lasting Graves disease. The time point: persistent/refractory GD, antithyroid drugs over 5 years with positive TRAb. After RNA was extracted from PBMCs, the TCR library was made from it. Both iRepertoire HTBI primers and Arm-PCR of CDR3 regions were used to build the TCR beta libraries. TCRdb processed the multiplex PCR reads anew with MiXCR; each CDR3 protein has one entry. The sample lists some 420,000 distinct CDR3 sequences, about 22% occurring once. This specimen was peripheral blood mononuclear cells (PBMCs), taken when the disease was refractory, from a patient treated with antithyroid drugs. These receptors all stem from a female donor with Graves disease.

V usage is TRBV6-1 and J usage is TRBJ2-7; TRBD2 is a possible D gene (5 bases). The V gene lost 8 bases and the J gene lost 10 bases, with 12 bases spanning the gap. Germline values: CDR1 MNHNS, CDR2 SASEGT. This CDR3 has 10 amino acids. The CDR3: CASGERVQYF. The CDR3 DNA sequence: TGTGCCAGCGGGGAGAGAGTACAGTACTTC.

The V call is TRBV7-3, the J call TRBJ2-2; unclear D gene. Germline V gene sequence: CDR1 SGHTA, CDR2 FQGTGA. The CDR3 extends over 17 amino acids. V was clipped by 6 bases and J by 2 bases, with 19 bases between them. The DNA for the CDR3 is TGTGCCAGCAGTCTTAAATCCGGAGCCCCAAACACCGGGGAGCTGTTTTTT. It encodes CASSLKSGAPNTGELFF.

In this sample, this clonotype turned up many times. CDR3 nucleotide sequence: TGCAGTGCTAGGCTTGGGAACACTGAAGCTTTCTTT. Amino acids: CSARLGNTEAFF. This chain connects TRBV20-1 to TRBJ1-1; D is unresolved. This CDR3 has 12 amino acids. Per germline, CDR1 DFQATT and CDR2 SNEGSKA (reference sequence). Trimming pared 3 bases from V and 1 base from J, leaving 6 bases between.

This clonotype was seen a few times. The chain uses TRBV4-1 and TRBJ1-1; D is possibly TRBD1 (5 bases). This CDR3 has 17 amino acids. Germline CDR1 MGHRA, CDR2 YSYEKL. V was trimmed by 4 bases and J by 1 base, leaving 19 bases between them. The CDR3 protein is CASSRHPKGRPNTEAFF. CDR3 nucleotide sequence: TGCGCCAGCAGCCGCCACCCCAAGGGACGGCCGAACACTGAAGCTTTCTTT.

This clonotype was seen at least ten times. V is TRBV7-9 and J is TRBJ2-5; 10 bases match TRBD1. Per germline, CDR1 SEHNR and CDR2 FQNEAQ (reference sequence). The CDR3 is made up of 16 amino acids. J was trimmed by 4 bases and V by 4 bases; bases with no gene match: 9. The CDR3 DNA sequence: TGTGCCAGCAGCTCCCAGGGACAGGGGTTTTTAGAGACCCAGTACTTC. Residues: CASSSQGQGFLETQYF.

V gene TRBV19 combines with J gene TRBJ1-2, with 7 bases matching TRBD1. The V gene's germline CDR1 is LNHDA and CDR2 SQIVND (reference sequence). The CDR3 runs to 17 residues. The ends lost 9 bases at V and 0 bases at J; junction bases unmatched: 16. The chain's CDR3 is CASTRDRPSFSNYGYTF. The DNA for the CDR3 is TGTGCCAGCACTCGGGACAGACCATCTTTTTCTAACTATGGCTACACCTTC.